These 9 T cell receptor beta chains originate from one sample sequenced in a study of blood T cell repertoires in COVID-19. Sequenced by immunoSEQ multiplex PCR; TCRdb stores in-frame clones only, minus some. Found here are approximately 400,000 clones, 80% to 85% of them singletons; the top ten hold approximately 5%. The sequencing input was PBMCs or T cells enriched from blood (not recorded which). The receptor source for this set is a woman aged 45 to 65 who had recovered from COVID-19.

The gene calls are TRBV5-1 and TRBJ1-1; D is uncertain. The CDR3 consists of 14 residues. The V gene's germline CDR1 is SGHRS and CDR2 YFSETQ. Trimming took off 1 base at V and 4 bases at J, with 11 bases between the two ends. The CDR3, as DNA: TGCGCCAGCAGCTTGTACGGGGAGGGCACTGAAGCTTTCTTT. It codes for CASSLYGEGTEAFF.

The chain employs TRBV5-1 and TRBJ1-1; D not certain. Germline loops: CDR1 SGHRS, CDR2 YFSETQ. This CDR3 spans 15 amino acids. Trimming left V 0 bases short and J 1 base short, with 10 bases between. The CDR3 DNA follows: TGCGCCAGCAGCTTGGGGGTATCAGGGAACACTGAAGCTTTCTTT. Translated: CASSLGVSGNTEAFF.

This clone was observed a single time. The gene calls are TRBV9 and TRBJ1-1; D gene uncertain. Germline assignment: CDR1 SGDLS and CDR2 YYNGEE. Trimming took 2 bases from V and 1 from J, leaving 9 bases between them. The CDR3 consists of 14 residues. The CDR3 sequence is CASSVSSTNTEAFF. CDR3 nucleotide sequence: TGTGCCAGCAGCGTTTCCAGTACGAACACTGAAGCTTTCTTT. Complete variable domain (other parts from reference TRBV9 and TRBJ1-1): DSGVTQTPKHLITATGQRVTLRCSPRSGDLSVYWYQQSLDQGLQFLIQYYNGEERAKGNILERFSAQQFPDLHSELNLSSLELGDSALYFCASSVSSTNTEAFFGQGTRLTVV.

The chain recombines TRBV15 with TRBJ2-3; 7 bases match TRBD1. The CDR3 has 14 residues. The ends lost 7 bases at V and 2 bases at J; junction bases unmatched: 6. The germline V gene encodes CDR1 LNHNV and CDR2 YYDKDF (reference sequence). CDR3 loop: CATKRGQNTDTQYF. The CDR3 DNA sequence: TGTGCCACCAAAAGGGGACAGAACACAGATACGCAGTATTTT.

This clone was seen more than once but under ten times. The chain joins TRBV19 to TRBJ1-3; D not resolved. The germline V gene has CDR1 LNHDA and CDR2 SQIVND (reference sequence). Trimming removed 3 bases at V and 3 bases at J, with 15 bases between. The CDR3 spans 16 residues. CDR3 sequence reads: CASSIQQSSGGNTIYF. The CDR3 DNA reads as TGTGCCAGTAGTATTCAACAGAGCTCAGGTGGAAACACCATATATTTT.

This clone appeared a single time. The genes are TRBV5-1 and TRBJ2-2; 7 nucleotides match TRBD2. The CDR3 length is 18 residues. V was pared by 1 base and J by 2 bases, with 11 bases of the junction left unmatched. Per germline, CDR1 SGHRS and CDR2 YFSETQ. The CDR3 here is CASSLPSGVGINTGELFF. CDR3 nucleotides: TGCGCCAGCAGCTTGCCTAGCGGAGTGGGGATAAACACCGGGGAGCTGTTTTTT.

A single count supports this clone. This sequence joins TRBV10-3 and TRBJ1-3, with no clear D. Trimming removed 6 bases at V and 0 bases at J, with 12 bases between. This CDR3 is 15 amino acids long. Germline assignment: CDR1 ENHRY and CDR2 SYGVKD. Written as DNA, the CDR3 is TGTGCCATCAGCCATGACGGGATCTCTGGAAACACCATATATTTT. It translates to CAISHDGISGNTIYF.

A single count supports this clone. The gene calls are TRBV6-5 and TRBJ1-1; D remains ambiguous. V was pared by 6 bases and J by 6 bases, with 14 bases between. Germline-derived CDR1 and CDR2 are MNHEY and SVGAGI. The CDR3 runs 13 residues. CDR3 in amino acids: CASRTLGGAEAFF. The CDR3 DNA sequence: TGTGCCAGCAGAACGCTGGGAGGCGCTGAAGCTTTCTTT.

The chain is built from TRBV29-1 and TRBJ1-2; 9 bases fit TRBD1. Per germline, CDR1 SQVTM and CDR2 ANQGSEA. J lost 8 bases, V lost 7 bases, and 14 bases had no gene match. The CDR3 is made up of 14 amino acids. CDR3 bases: TGCAGCGGTATGAACATACAGGGGGCAGGGGGCTACACCTTC. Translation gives CSGMNIQGAGGYTF.